The 31 T cell receptor beta chains below come from one sample, sequenced in a study of siplizumab effects on memory and regulatory T cells. The data were produced by immunoSEQ multiplex PCR, yet TCRdb's version contains in-frame clones alone and is incomplete. The table records over 100,000 clones, around 92% of them present only once. The sequencing sample was made of Tregs sorted from blood. Every receptor here comes from a human donor in good health.

This chain connects TRBV11-2 to TRBJ2-7; 7 bases fit TRBD1. Trimming took 4 bases from V and 5 from J; bases not matched to a gene: 8. Germline CDR1 SGHAT, CDR2 FQNNGV. CDR3 size: 14 residues. In nucleotides, the CDR3 is TGTGCCAGCAGCTGGACCGGACAGGCCGACGAGCAGTACTTC. It encodes CASSWTGQADEQYF.

This chain connects TRBV4-1 to TRBJ2-2; maybe TRBD2 (7 bases). Trimming removed 3 bases from V and 6 bases from J, with 8 bases in between. The CDR3 has 13 amino acids. Looked up from germline, CDR1 is MGHRA and CDR2 is YSYEKL. The CDR3 nucleotides are TGCGCCAGCAGCCAGCGGGGGCCCGGGGAGCTGTTTTTT. Translated: CASSQRGPGELFF.

This rearrangement joins TRBV5-8 to TRBJ1-3, with no clear D. Looked up from germline, CDR1 is SGHTS and CDR2 is YDEGEE. V was trimmed by 4 bases and J by 0 bases, leaving 11 bases between them. CDR3 length equals 15 residues. CDR3 nucleotides: TGTGCCAGCAGCGGTATACAGAGCTCTGGAAACACCATATATTTT. Translated, it gives CASSGIQSSGNTIYF.

The J gene is TRBJ1-5, the V gene TRBV19; TRBD1 aligns across 8 bases. The junction had 10 bases not matched to a gene; V was cut back by 2 bases and J by 4 bases. The CDR3 length is 17 residues. Per the germline V gene, CDR1 is LNHDA and CDR2 is SQIVND (reference sequence). CDR3 residues: CASSIFPSDRGNQPQHF. CDR3 coding DNA: TGTGCCAGTAGTATATTTCCGTCAGACAGGGGAAATCAGCCCCAGCATTTT.

The chain has TRBV5-4 and TRBJ2-7, with no clear D. The CDR3 extends over 13 amino acids. Trimming pared 6 bases from V and 3 bases from J, leaving 13 bases between. Germline lookup yields CDR1 SGHNT and CDR2 YYREEE (reference sequence). CDR3 protein: CASTKGLNYEQYF. As DNA, the CDR3 is TGTGCCAGCACCAAGGGCCTTAACTACGAGCAGTACTTC. The variable domain in full, completed from reference TRBV5-4 and TRBJ2-7, reads ETGVTQSPTHLIKTRGQQVTLRCSSQSGHNTVSWYQQALGQGPQFIFQYYREEENGRGNFPPRFSGLQFPNYSSELNVNALELDDSALYLCASTKGLNYEQYFGPGTRLTVT.

This clone occurred once. The rearrangement joins TRBV7-8 to TRBJ2-1; no clear D gene. Trimming took 5 bases from V and 5 from J, leaving 16 bases between them. The CDR3 extends over 15 amino acids. The germline gives CDR1 SGHVS, CDR2 FQNEAQ. CDR3 nucleotides: TGTGCCAGCAGCCTAGACTCGTACGTCAACAATGAGCAGTTCTTC. This sequence encodes CASSLDSYVNNEQFF.

This sequence joins TRBV19 and TRBJ2-5, with D perhaps TRBD2 (6 bases). V was clipped by 6 bases and J by 2 bases, with 10 bases between them. CDR3 length: 13 amino acids. Germline-derived CDR1 and CDR2 are LNHDA and SQIVND (reference sequence). DNA for the CDR3: TGTGCCAGTAGGTATCGGGGGCAAGAGACCCAGTACTTC. This codes for CASRYRGQETQYF. The variable domain in full, with the rest retrieved from reference TRBV19 and TRBJ2-5, is DGGITQSPKYLFRKEGQNVTLSCEQNLNHDAMYWYRQDPGQGLRLIYYSQIVNDFQKGDIAEGYSVSREKKESFPLTVTSAQKNPTAFYLCASRYRGQETQYFGPGTRLLVL.

The V call is TRBV6-6, the J call TRBJ1-3; 7 nucleotides match TRBD1. Germline V gives CDR1 MNHNY, CDR2 SVGAGI (reference sequence). V lost 5 bases and J lost 0; bases outside the gene matches: 7. This CDR3 has 16 amino acids. The CDR3 DNA sequence: TGTGCCAGCAGTGGGGGGGACAGACTCTCTGGAAACACCATATATTTT. Protein product: CASSGGDRLSGNTIYF.

J is TRBJ2-7 and V is TRBV2; 12 bases fit TRBD2. Looked up from germline, CDR1 is SNHLY and CDR2 is FYNNEI. The CDR3 is 14 residues long. V lost 4 bases and J lost 7; bases outside the gene matches: 5. The CDR3 region has the DNA TGTGCCAGCAGTGGACTAGCGGGAGTCAGGGAGCAGTACTTC. This sequence encodes CASSGLAGVREQYF.

The DNA for the CDR3 is TGTGCCATCGGAACCTATAATTTTGGAAACACCATATATTTT. This translates into CAIGTYNFGNTIYF. The chain joins TRBV10-3 to TRBJ1-3; no clear D. The CDR3 sequence is 14 residues long. The germline V gene has CDR1 ENHRY and CDR2 SYGVKD. Trimming took off 8 bases at V and 3 bases at J, with 14 bases between the two ends.

The J gene is TRBJ1-2, the V gene TRBV19; 9 bases fit TRBD1. CDR3 length: 16 residues. V was pared by 2 bases and J by 3 bases, with 7 bases of the junction left unmatched. Germline CDR1 reads LNHDA; CDR2 reads SQIVND (reference sequence). The CDR3 reads CASSITRDRVYYGYTF. For the CDR3, the DNA is TGTGCCAGTAGTATAACGAGGGACAGGGTGTACTATGGCTACACCTTC.

J is TRBJ1-1 and V is TRBV5-6; D gene unclear. V lost 5 bases, J lost 2 bases, and 10 bases lay in between. This CDR3 is 13 amino acids long. The germline CDR1 and CDR2 sequences are SGHDT and YYEEEE. This chain's CDR3 is CASRAGPNTEAFF. In nucleotides, the CDR3 is TGTGCCAGCAGGGCGGGTCCTAACACTGAAGCTTTCTTT.

The V call is TRBV7-8, the J call TRBJ2-5, with D hard to call. The CDR3 sequence is 13 residues long. With 0 bases removed from V and 2 bases from J, the gap between germline ends came to 4 bases. Germline CDR1 is SGHVS and CDR2 is FQNEAQ. This CDR3 reads CASSLATQETQYF. The CDR3 DNA reads TGTGCCAGCAGCTTAGCCACACAAGAGACCCAGTACTTC.

The gene calls are TRBV19 and TRBJ1-5, with TRBD1 identical over 7 bases. With 3 bases clipped from V and 9 bases from J, the junction kept 8 bases outside the gene matches. CDR1 is LNHDA, CDR2 SQIVND, per germline (reference sequence). The CDR3 has 14 residues. CDR3 sequence: CASSILTGSRPQHF. CDR3 DNA: TGTGCCAGTAGTATCCTGACAGGGTCAAGGCCCCAGCATTTT.

In its sample, this clone was seen a few times. The genes are TRBV19 and TRBJ1-1; D may be TRBD1 (5 bases). Trimming stripped 5 bases from V and 8 bases from J, with 15 bases between. CDR3 size: 13 residues. Germline V gene sequence: CDR1 LNHDA, CDR2 SQIVND (reference sequence). The CDR3 loop is CASSLQGGLEAFF. Written as DNA, the CDR3 is TGTGCCAGTAGTCTCCAGGGTGGGCTGGAAGCTTTCTTT.

The chain recombines TRBV30 with TRBJ1-2; D uncertain. There are 13 residues in the CDR3. V lost 5 bases and J 2 bases, leaving 12 bases between the germline ends. Germline CDR1 is GTSNPN and CDR2 is SVGIG (reference sequence). The chain's CDR3 is CAWSGQVNYGYTF. CDR3 nucleotide sequence: TGTGCCTGGTCAGGTCAGGTCAACTATGGCTACACCTTC.

CDR3: CSVHSSWETQYF. CDR3 sequence (DNA): TGCAGCGTCCACAGTTCCTGGGAGACCCAGTACTTC. The chain links TRBV29-1 to TRBJ2-5; D is unclear. V shed 6 bases and J shed 5 bases, with 13 bases lying between them. The germline V gene encodes CDR1 SQVTM and CDR2 ANQGSEA. The CDR3 runs to 12 residues.

This sequence joins TRBV18 and TRBJ2-7; unclear D gene. The CDR3 spans 14 residues. V lost 4 bases and J lost 1, with 11 bases in between. Germline V lookup: CDR1 KGHSH, CDR2 LQKENI. The CDR3 loop is CASSQNPSSYEQYF. CDR3 nucleotides: TGTGCCAGCTCACAAAACCCTAGTTCCTACGAGCAGTACTTC.

The chain combines TRBV4-2 with TRBJ2-1; D remains ambiguous. Germline values: CDR1 LGHNA, CDR2 YNFKEQ. Trimming cost V 0 bases and J 2 bases, with 2 bases left between them. The CDR3 is made up of 13 amino acids. CDR3 sequence: CASSQEPYNEQFF. The CDR3 DNA follows: TGTGCCAGCAGCCAAGAACCCTACAATGAGCAGTTCTTC.

The gene calls are TRBV7-9 and TRBJ1-3; D is ambiguous. The germline V gene encodes CDR1 SEHNR and CDR2 FQNEAQ (reference sequence). The CDR3 is 15 residues long. V lost 6 bases and J 3 bases, leaving 15 bases between the germline ends. CDR3 nucleotide sequence: TGTGCCAGCAGTCTGCCAGGTCTTCTTGGAAACACCATATATTTT. Encoded protein: CASSLPGLLGNTIYF.

This chain links TRBV12-5 with TRBJ1-2; D gene uncertain. Germline V gene data show CDR1 as LGHNT and CDR2 as FRNRAP. This CDR3 has 14 residues. Trimming left V 4 bases short and J 3 bases short, with 12 bases between. DNA for the CDR3: TGTGCTAGTGGTTCTACCGCAAGAGACTATGGCTACACCTTC. Translated, it gives CASGSTARDYGYTF. The full variable domain, rest sourced from reference TRBV12-5 and TRBJ1-2, is DARVTQTPRHKVTEMGQEVTMRCQPILGHNTVFWYRQTMMQGLELLAYFRNRAPLDDSGMPKDRFSAEMPDATLATLKIQPSEPRDSAVYFCASGSTARDYGYTFGSGTRLTVV.

The chain recombines TRBV6-6 with TRBJ1-6; a weak D match, TRBD1 (5 bases). V shed 3 bases and J shed 8 bases, with 11 bases lying between them. The CDR3 is 14 amino acids. Germline V gene lookup returns CDR1 MNHNY and CDR2 SVGAGI (reference sequence). CDR3 sequence: CASSYGAGHSPLHF. The CDR3 DNA reads as TGTGCCAGCAGTTATGGGGCAGGGCATTCACCCCTCCACTTT.

DNA of the CDR3: TGTGCCAGCAGCCCGAGCAACCCCCTCTCCTACGAGCAGTACTTC. This translates into CASSPSNPLSYEQYF. The chain recombines TRBV6-5 with TRBJ2-7; D remains ambiguous. This CDR3 region has 15 residues. Trimming took off 6 bases at V and 0 bases at J, with 15 bases between the two ends. The germline V gene encodes CDR1 MNHEY and CDR2 SVGAGI.

The chain employs TRBV21-1 and TRBJ2-7; the table's D call TRBD2 went unverified against the DNA. TRBV21-1 constitutes a pseudogene. The CDR3 sequence is 16 residues long. The CDR3 spells CASSKARAISSYEQYF. In nucleotides, the CDR3 is TGTGCCAGCAGCAAAGCGCGAGCGATTAGCTCCTACGAGCAGTACTTC.

The chain has TRBV4-1 and TRBJ2-7, with a possible D match to TRBD1 (5 bases). The CDR3 runs 15 residues. V dropped 0 bases and J dropped 9 bases, with 18 bases sitting between them. Germline V CDR1 and CDR2: MGHRA, YSYEKL. The DNA of the CDR3 is TGCGCCAGCAGCCAAGAAACCCAGGGTTATTCCGTGCAGTACTTC. Translating it yields CASSQETQGYSVQYF.

This clone was seen once. J is TRBJ1-5 and V is TRBV28, with D possibly TRBD1 on 5 matching bases. V lost 4 bases and J lost 5, with 15 bases in between. Germline V gene lookup returns CDR1 MDHEN and CDR2 SYDVKM. There are 15 residues in the CDR3. Written as DNA, the CDR3 is TGTGCCAGCAGTTGGGTCCTAGGGGATCATCAGCCCCAGCATTTT. Protein: CASSWVLGDHQPQHF.

This rearrangement joins TRBV7-3 to TRBJ2-2; D is unresolved. This CDR3 comprises 14 residues. V lost 5 bases and J 6 bases, leaving 13 bases between the germline ends. Per the germline V gene, CDR1 is SGHTA and CDR2 is FQGTGA. The CDR3 bases are TGTGCCAGCAGCCCCCAGCTAAGTGCCGGGGAGCTGTTTTTT. Translating it yields CASSPQLSAGELFF.

This chain links TRBV7-9 with TRBJ2-6, with D possibly matching TRBD1 (6 bases). Germline V gene lookup returns CDR1 SEHNR and CDR2 FQNEAQ (reference sequence). This CDR3 has 19 residues. The ends were cut back, 8 bases at V and 1 base at J, with 24 bases in the middle. CDR3 nucleotides: TGTGCCAGCCATAGGTGGCAGGGGAAGGGAGCTTCTGGGGCCAACGTCCTGACTTTC. Encoded protein: CASHRWQGKGASGANVLTF.

The CDR3 DNA reads TGTGCCAGCAGTGTAGGGGGCTCGTACACTGAAGCTTTCTTT. Protein sequence: CASSVGGSYTEAFF. The chain is built from TRBV6-1 and TRBJ1-1, with TRBD1 matching over 7 bases. Losses at the gene ends were 4 bases for V and 3 bases for J; bases not matched to a gene: 5. Germline V gives CDR1 MNHNS, CDR2 SASEGT. This CDR3 is 14 amino acids long.

The CDR3 nucleotides read TGTGCCAGCAGTTTATTGGCCGGGGACTACGAGCAGTACTTC. Its protein product is CASSLLAGDYEQYF. The chain couples TRBV27 to TRBJ2-5, with D tentatively TRBD2 (5 bases). Gene TRBJ2-7 matches the end of the DNA better, so the J call may be wrong. Germline-derived CDR1 and CDR2 are MNHEY and SMNVEV (reference sequence). The CDR3 is made up of 14 amino acids.

The chain joins TRBV11-2 to TRBJ2-2; D remains ambiguous. The length of the CDR3 is 14 residues. Germline V lookup: CDR1 SGHAT, CDR2 FQNNGV. Deletions cut 1 base from V and 3 bases from J, with 6 bases between. The DNA for the CDR3 is TGTGCCAGCAGCTTAGGTGGCTACACCGGGGAGCTGTTTTTT. This encodes CASSLGGYTGELFF.